What follows are 24 T cell receptor beta chains derived from one specimen sequenced in a study of vaccination and CD4 T cells after COVID-19 (dated by TCRdb to 2021 to 2024). For these receptors, no antigen is known. Libraries came from PCR. Sequencing was performed on an Illumina iSeq 100. DNA from cultured CD4+ T cells underwent TCR sequencing with the Oncomine TCR Beta short-read assay at the Johns Hopkins FTIC core. TCRdb cleaned the public reads at Q25 with fastp, built clones with MiXCR and kept in-frame beta chains. When rows share a CDR3 protein, they turn into one entry using the most common DNA and genes. The sample table shows around 6,000 distinct CDR3 sequences, and 71% are seen once. In total, the top ten clones hold around 22% of the sample. The treatment or condition label of this sample denotes: approximately nine-day PBMC culture with coronavirus spike peptide pools or control peptides (ViraFEST assay).

Sequencing was performed on CD4+ T cells from blood, cultured in vitro. The receptors were gathered from a human donor who had recovered from COVID-19.

CDR3 region: CASSSTGTGNTIYF. The CDR3 region has the DNA TGTGCCAGCAGCTCGACAGGGACTGGAAACACCATATATTTT. The V call is TRBV7-2, the J call TRBJ1-3, with 7 bases identical to TRBD1. The CDR3 consists of 14 residues. V lost 4 bases, J lost 2 bases, and 2 bases stayed unmatched. Germline-derived CDR1 and CDR2 are SGHTA and FQGNSA.

The V and J genes are TRBV11-3 and TRBJ1-1, with D uncertain. Germline-derived CDR1 and CDR2 are SGHNT and YENEEA. The CDR3 length is 14 residues. Trimming removed 5 bases at V and 6 bases at J, with 16 bases between. The CDR3 DNA reads TGTGCCAGCAGCCCCCCGGTTCAGAGATCTGAAGCTTTCTTT. Translation: CASSPPVQRSEAFF. Together with reference TRBV11-3 and TRBJ1-1, the CDR3 gives the full variable domain: EAGVVQSPRYKIIEKKQPVAFWCNPISGHNTLYWYLQNLGQGPELLIRYENEEAVDDSQLPKDRFSAERLKGVDSTLKIQPAELGDSAVYLCASSPPVQRSEAFFGQGTRLTVV.

This chain links TRBV11-3 with TRBJ2-5; possible D gene TRBD2, 6 bases. The V gene's germline CDR1 is SGHNT and CDR2 YENEEA. Trimming shortened V by 5 bases and J by 4 bases, and 11 bases separated the two germline ends. The CDR3 is 13 amino acids. CDR3 nucleotides: TGTGCCAGCAGCCTTAGGAGGGGAGAGACCCAGTACTTC. This gives the protein CASSLRRGETQYF.

This clonotype is categorized as medium-sized. This chain joins TRBV6-2 or TRBV6-3 and TRBJ2-7, with D possibly being TRBD1 (6 bases). CDR3 length: 14 residues. Germline-derived CDR1 and CDR2 are MNHEY and SVGEGT. V lost 5 bases and J lost 4, with 15 bases in between. CDR3 coding DNA: TGTGCCAGCAGTCCGCATGGGGGCGCATACGAGCAGTACTTC. Encoded protein: CASSPHGGAYEQYF.

This chain links TRBV6-2 or TRBV6-3 with TRBJ1-6; the D is unclear. V lost 4 bases and J 8 bases, leaving 15 bases between the germline ends. Per germline, CDR1 MNHEY and CDR2 SVGEGT. This CDR3 is 15 amino acids long. In DNA, the CDR3 is TGTGCCAGCAGTTTCCTCCTACTTGGTCATTCACCCCTCCACTTT. Translating gives CASSFLLLGHSPLHF.

This CDR3 reads CASTLGSSNQPQHF. CDR3 bases: TGTGCCAGTACCCTAGGGAGTAGCAATCAGCCCCAGCATTTT. The gene calls are TRBV19 and TRBJ1-5; no reliable D call. Germline values: CDR1 LNHDA, CDR2 SQIVND (reference sequence). Trimming took off 7 bases at V and 0 bases at J, with 10 bases between the two ends. The CDR3 runs 14 residues.

This chain joins TRBV7-8 and TRBJ2-7, with a tentative D call TRBD2 (5 bases). Germline V gives CDR1 SGHVS, CDR2 FQNEAQ. Trimming took 4 bases from V and 0 from J, leaving 16 bases between them. The CDR3 runs 16 residues. The CDR3 region is CASSSFGGESSYEQYF. CDR3 in DNA: TGTGCCAGCAGCTCCTTCGGTGGGGAGAGCTCCTACGAGCAGTACTTC.

The V call is TRBV20-1, the J call TRBJ1-1; 8 nucleotides line up with TRBD1. CDR3 length: 14 amino acids. The V gene's germline CDR1 is DFQATT and CDR2 SNEGSKA (reference sequence). The trim removed 0 bases at V and 5 bases at J, leaving 5 bases unmatched. The CDR3 DNA follows: TGCAGTGCTAGAGATGACAGGGGTGGTACTGAAGCTTTCTTT. This sequence encodes CSARDDRGGTEAFF.

This clonotype showed up just a few times. The V call is TRBV20-1, the J call TRBJ1-1; D remains ambiguous. Germline values: CDR1 DFQATT, CDR2 SNEGSKA (reference sequence). Trimming shortened V by 5 bases and J by 8 bases, and 3 bases separated the two germline ends. There are 8 residues in the CDR3. The CDR3 DNA reads as TGCAGTGCTGAAGAAGCTTTCTTT. It specifies CSAEEAFF.

The rearrangement uses TRBV15 and TRBJ1-1; D gene ambiguous. This CDR3 contains 14 residues. Trimming stripped 2 bases from V and 1 base from J, with 8 bases between. Per germline, CDR1 LNHNV and CDR2 YYDKDF (reference sequence). CDR3 nucleotides: TGTGCCACCAGCAGAACTCAGCAGAACACTGAAGCTTTCTTT. It encodes CATSRTQQNTEAFF.

The chain is built from TRBV6-1 and TRBJ2-5; D gene ambiguous. The V and J ends lost 3 bases and 5 bases respectively, with 13 bases between them. The V gene's germline CDR1 is MNHNS and CDR2 SASEGT. The CDR3 has 14 amino acids. DNA for the CDR3: TGTGCCAGCAGTGAGGCACACCAACGGGAGACCCAGTACTTC. This gives the protein CASSEAHQRETQYF.

This clonotype has more than one count but fewer than ten. The chain recombines TRBV6-1 with TRBJ1-5, with 8 positions matching TRBD1. CDR3 size: 14 residues. Germline assignment: CDR1 MNHNS and CDR2 SASEGT. V shed 7 bases, J shed 4 bases, and the junction held 6 bases outside the gene matches. The CDR3 DNA follows: TGTGCCAGCACCACAGGGGGTGGAAATCAGCCCCAGCATTTT. Translating gives CASTTGGGNQPQHF.

The gene calls are TRBV2 and TRBJ2-3; 8 bases line up with TRBD2. V shed 2 bases, J shed 1 base, and the junction held 2 bases outside the gene matches. This CDR3 is built from 15 residues. The germline CDR1 and CDR2 sequences are SNHLY and FYNNEI. The CDR3 nucleotides read TGTGCCAGCAGTGAACGGCGGGGGGGCACAGATACGCAGTATTTT. Translating it yields CASSERRGGTDTQYF.

V is TRBV6-1 and J is TRBJ1-6; 7 bases align to TRBD1. The CDR3 consists of 15 residues. The germline V gene encodes CDR1 MNHNS and CDR2 SASEGT. The J segment lost 5 bases and the V segment lost 6 bases, leaving 7 bases of the junction unmatched. CDR3 loop: CASRPRQGNNSPLHF. The CDR3 bases are TGTGCCAGCAGACCCCGACAGGGTAATAATTCACCCCTCCACTTT.

This clonotype was picked up one time. The V gene is TRBV20-1, the J gene TRBJ2-3; TRBD2 aligns across 9 bases. CDR3 length: 15 residues. The junction had 10 bases not matched to a gene; V was cut back by 3 bases and J by 6 bases. Germline V gene lookup returns CDR1 DFQATT and CDR2 SNEGSKA (reference sequence). Here the CDR3 reads CSASERGRALDTQYF. CDR3 in DNA: TGCAGTGCTAGCGAACGCGGGAGGGCCTTGGATACGCAGTATTTT.

The rearrangement links TRBV4-1 to TRBJ1-5; D remains ambiguous. CDR3 length equals 14 residues. The germline CDR1 and CDR2 sequences are MGHRA and YSYEKL. V was cut by 6 bases and J by 2 bases, with 11 bases left in between. The DNA of the CDR3 is TGCGCCAGCAGTTGGCAGGTTGGCAATCAGCCCCAGCATTTT. Its translation: CASSWQVGNQPQHF.

The rearrangement uses TRBV7-2 and TRBJ1-2; 12 nucleotides line up with TRBD1. This CDR3 has 14 amino acids. The germline CDR1 and CDR2 sequences are SGHTA and FQGNSA. J lost 7 bases, V lost 4 bases, and 4 bases had no gene match. CDR3: CASSSGQGAFGYTF. CDR3 DNA: TGTGCCAGCAGCTCGGGACAGGGGGCTTTTGGCTACACCTTC.

This clonotype was counted only a few times. The chain has TRBV7-9 and TRBJ2-1; 7 nucleotides align to TRBD1. The trim removed 5 bases at V and 7 bases at J, leaving 11 bases unmatched. CDR3 length: 15 residues. Germline V gene data show CDR1 as SEHNR and CDR2 as FQNEAQ (reference sequence). CDR3 bases: TGTGCCAGCAGCGCCAGACAGGGAGATTTGAATGAGCAGTTCTTC. Its translation: CASSARQGDLNEQFF.

The CDR3 loop reads CSAPGTSGKTDTQYF. The CDR3 DNA follows: TGCAGTGCCCCGGGGACTAGCGGGAAGACAGATACGCAGTATTTT. The J gene is TRBJ2-3, the V gene TRBV20-1, with 13 bases matching TRBD2. The CDR3 is made up of 15 amino acids. Germline V gene lookup returns CDR1 DFQATT and CDR2 SNEGSKA (reference sequence). Germline trimming cut 6 bases from V and 3 bases from J; bases unmatched to any gene: 6.

The J gene is TRBJ1-2, the V gene TRBV11-2; possibly TRBD1 for D (6 bases). The CDR3 has 13 amino acids. Germline V CDR1 and CDR2: SGHAT, FQNNGV. Trimming left V 3 bases short and J 4 bases short, with 9 bases between. The CDR3 nucleotides read TGTGCCAGCAGCTTTAACAGGGTCTATGGCTACACCTTC. This translates into CASSFNRVYGYTF.

The chain is built from TRBV7-9 and TRBJ1-6; D not resolved. The V gene's germline CDR1 is SEHNR and CDR2 FQNEAQ (reference sequence). This CDR3 region has 12 residues. V gave up 1 base and J gave up 8 bases, with 3 bases separating them. This CDR3 reads CASSLGDSPLHF. The CDR3 DNA reads TGTGCCAGCAGCTTAGGGGATTCACCCCTCCACTTT. The whole variable domain, remainder taken from reference TRBV7-9 and TRBJ1-6, is DTGVSQNPRHKITKRGQNVTFRCDPISEHNRLYWYRQTLGQGPEFLTYFQNEAQLEKSRLLSDRFSAERPKGSFSTLEIQRTEQGDSAMYLCASSLGDSPLHFGNGTRLTVT.

CDR3 coding DNA: TGTGCCAGCAAGTGGGGGTTAGCGGGGCCGGCGGATACGCAGTATTTT. Residues: CASKWGLAGPADTQYF. V is TRBV27 and J is TRBJ2-3; TRBD2 aligns across 8 bases. Per the germline V gene, CDR1 is MNHEY and CDR2 is SMNVEV (reference sequence). After removal of 7 bases from V and 6 bases from J, the junction contained 15 bases not matched to a gene. This CDR3 is 16 amino acids long.

The chain has TRBV12-3 or TRBV12-4 and TRBJ2-7, with D possibly matching TRBD1 (6 bases). The CDR3 length is 13 residues. V lost 3 bases, J lost 4 bases, and 10 bases lay in between. The DNA of the CDR3 is TGTGCCAGCAGTTTTCAGGGGTCGTACGAGCAGTACTTC. Translated: CASSFQGSYEQYF.

The chain combines TRBV7-9 with TRBJ1-6, with D perhaps TRBD1 (6 bases). The CDR3 consists of 13 residues. V lost 3 bases and J lost 10, with 10 bases in between. Germline CDR1 reads SEHNR; CDR2 reads FQNEAQ (reference sequence). CDR3 sequence (DNA): TGTGCCAGCAGCTTCAGGGGACGATCACCCCTCCACTTT. It encodes CASSFRGRSPLHF.